This T cell receptor (beta chain) was recovered during a study of CXCR3-negative and CXCR3-positive naive CD8 T cells. Study at large: Per-library TRB read counts averaged about 1.5 +/- 0.3 million, adding up to some 150 million in total.

Overall study findings and caveats: Memory CD8+ cells had much lower diversity, and both naive subsets had comparably high diversity. Hydrophobicity was higher for TRB CDR3s found in CXCR3-positive naive cells than in CXCR3-negative naive cells.

Libraries of TRB cDNA were made by 5' RACE and carried UMIs. One entry per CDR3 protein, without DNA, is what TCRdb gives after re-calling the 5' RACE reads. The sample is made up of about 130,000 distinct CDR3 sequences, and the top ten hold about 0.48% of it. With respect to this clonotype: Its antigen is still unknown.

Naive CD8+ T cells were CD45RO-CCR7+CD27+CD95-. The CDR3 consists of 17 residues. In germline, CDR1 is SNHLY, CDR2 FYNNEI. The clonotype was recovered from a human donor in good health. Some clones in this sample may be carry-over from other donors' samples. This chain connects TRBV2 to TRBJ1-2; TCRdb calls TRBD1, which cannot be checked without DNA. Material for sequencing was naive CXCR3- CD8+ T cells from blood. Subset reported: CD45RO-CCR7+CD27+CD95- naive CD8+ T cells lacking CXCR3 (TNR3-). CDR3 in amino acids: CASSEARGATARYGYTF.